This T cell receptor beta chain was retrieved from a study of PD-L1 blockade in urothelial cancer. The V end lost 1 base, the J end lost 3 bases, and 7 bases lay between the germline ends. Germline V gives CDR1 KGHSH, CDR2 LQKENI. This CDR3 spans 13 amino acids. Time point meaning: pretreatment peripheral blood. Concerning this clone: Other DNA sequences in the sample encode the same CDR3.

The repertoire was sequenced with immunoSEQ multiplex PCR; TCRdb's copy has only in-frame clones and lacks some. Found here are about 95,000 clones, about nine tenths of them singletons; the top ten hold about 2%. This chain joins TRBV18 and TRBJ2-7, with a possible D match to TRBD1 (6 bases). This TCR was recovered from a man in his fifties or sixties with urothelial cancer. The specimen comprised PBMCs, sampled around atezolizumab (anti-PD-L1) treatment. In nucleotides, the CDR3 is TGTGCCAGCTCACCACAGACAGGCTACGAGCAGTACTTC. Protein: CASSPQTGYEQYF.